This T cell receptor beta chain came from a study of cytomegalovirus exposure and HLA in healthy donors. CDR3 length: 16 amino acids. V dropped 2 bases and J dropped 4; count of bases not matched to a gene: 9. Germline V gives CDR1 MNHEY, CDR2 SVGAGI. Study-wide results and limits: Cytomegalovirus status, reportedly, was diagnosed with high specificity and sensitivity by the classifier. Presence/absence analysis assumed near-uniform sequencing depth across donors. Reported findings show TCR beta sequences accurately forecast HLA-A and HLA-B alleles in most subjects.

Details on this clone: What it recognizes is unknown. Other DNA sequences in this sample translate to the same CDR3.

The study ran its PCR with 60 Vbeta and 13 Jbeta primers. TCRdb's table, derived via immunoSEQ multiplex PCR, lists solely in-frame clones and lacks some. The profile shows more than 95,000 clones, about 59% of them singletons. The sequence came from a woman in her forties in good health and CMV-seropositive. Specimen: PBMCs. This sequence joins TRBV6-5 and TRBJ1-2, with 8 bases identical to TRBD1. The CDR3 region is CASSYATGGSGYGYTF. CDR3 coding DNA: TGTGCCAGCAGTTACGCCACAGGGGGTAGTGGCTATGGCTACACCTTC.